The rows below give T cell receptor beta chains drawn from one sample of a study of blood T cell repertoires in COVID-19. TCRdb's copy holds only in-frame clones and misses some; the assay was immunoSEQ multiplex PCR. The sample holds hundreds of thousands of clones, 88% seen once. Sequencing was carried out using PBMCs or T cells enriched from blood (not recorded which). Receptor source: a woman aged 40 to 50 with acute COVID-19. Each CDR3 is given with its conserved first and last residue. The D gene is left open where the match is weak. Size values are once, few and many counts, or a class for expanded clones, and some rows have none.

once TRBJ2-1 TRBV11-2 . CASSLDDALSFSYNEQFF TGTGCCAGCAGCTTAGATGATGCCCTTAGTTTCTCCTACAATGAGCAGTTCTTC
. TRBJ2-5 TRBV19 . CASRDQGGGSQETQYF TGTGCCAGTAGAGACCAGGGAGGGGGTTCTCAAGAGACCCAGTACTTC
. TRBJ2-5 TRBV19 TRBD2 CASSTGLAGDQETQYF TGTGCCAGTAGTACGGGACTAGCGGGGGACCAAGAGACCCAGTACTTC
. TRBJ1-3 TRBV15 . CATSRDLTNSGNTIYF TGTGCCACCAGCAGAGATTTGACAAATTCTGGAAACACCATATATTTT
. TRBJ2-3 TRBV5-1 . CASSYGASTDTQYF TGCGCCAGCAGCTATGGGGCGTCCACAGATACGCAGTATTTT
. TRBJ2-3 TRBV2 TRBD2 CASSEMTSAGAGTQYF TGTGCCAGCAGTGAGATGACTAGCGCCGGGGCGGGTACGCAGTATTTT
. TRBJ1-2 TRBV12-3/TRBV12-4 . CASSLWEGYGYTF TGTGCCAGCAGTTTATGGGAGGGCTATGGCTACACCTTC
few TRBJ2-1 TRBV4-2 . CASSQASGGVSEQFF TGTGCCAGCAGCCAAGCGAGCGGCGGGGTGAGTGAGCAGTTCTTC
. TRBJ1-2 TRBV6-5 . CASSLGGNYGYTF TGTGCCAGCAGTTTGGGAGGGAACTATGGCTACACCTTC
. TRBJ2-2 TRBV2 TRBD2 CASRRGVGTGELFF TGTGCCAGCAGACGGGGGGTCGGCACCGGGGAGCTGTTTTTT
few TRBJ2-5 TRBV5-1 . CASSLDGEETQYF TGCGCCAGCAGCCTGGACGGGGAAGAGACCCAGTACTTC
. TRBJ2-1 TRBV7-9 TRBD2 CASSPLAGAYNEQFF TGTGCCAGCAGCCCTCTAGCGGGGGCCTACAATGAGCAGTTCTTC
. TRBJ1-1 TRBV19 . CASSIGRGAGTEAFF TGTGCCAGTAGTATTGGGAGGGGCGCAGGGACTGAAGCTTTCTTT
. TRBJ1-5 TRBV12-3/TRBV12-4 . CASSLNAEQPQHF TGTGCCAGCAGTTTAAATGCGGAACAGCCCCAGCATTTT
. TRBJ2-5 TRBV7-9 TRBD2 CASSPTSGGWVEAQYF TGTGCCAGCAGCCCTACTAGCGGGGGCTGGGTGGAGGCCCAGTACTTC
once TRBJ2-7 TRBV5-6 TRBD2 CASSLGPAGSPYEQYF TGTGCCAGCAGCTTGGGACCAGCGGGGTCACCCTACGAGCAGTACTTC
few TRBJ1-1 TRBV7-8 . CASSLSQNIYTEAFF TGTGCCAGCAGCTTATCTCAGAACATTTACACTGAAGCTTTCTTT
. TRBJ1-1 TRBV19 TRBD1 CASSPGDRGLPEAFF TGTGCCAGTAGTCCCGGGGACAGGGGGTTACCTGAAGCTTTCTTT
. TRBJ2-7 TRBV30 . CAWSVQLVYEQYF TGTGCCTGGAGTGTACAGTTGGTTTACGAGCAGTACTTC
few TRBJ1-2 TRBV23-1 TRBD1 CASSQPRQGNRYGYTF TGCGCCAGCAGTCAACCCCGACAGGGTAATAGGTATGGCTACACCTTC
. TRBJ1-1 TRBV19 . CASSIGQNTEAFF TGTGCCAGTAGTATAGGACAGAACACTGAAGCTTTCTTT
. TRBJ2-2 TRBV19 . CASSDPGGTGELFF TGTGCCAGTAGTGACCCAGGAGGCACCGGGGAGCTGTTTTTT
. TRBJ2-7 TRBV3-1/TRBV3-2 TRBD2 CASSQRLAGGRQYF TGTGCCAGCAGCCAGAGACTAGCGGGGGGTCGGCAGTACTTC
. TRBJ1-4 TRBV2 . CASSETGYNEKLFF TGTGCCAGCAGTGAAACAGGGTATAATGAAAAACTGTTTTTT
. TRBJ2-2 TRBV11-2 . CASSLGPSSTGELFF TGTGCCAGCAGCTTAGGGCCCTCCAGCACCGGGGAGCTGTTTTTT
once TRBJ2-5 TRBV7-2 TRBD2 CASSFEERGGAKTQYF TGTGCCAGCAGTTTTGAGGAGCGGGGGGGCGCAAAGACCCAGTACTTC
. TRBJ1-4 TRBV20-1 . CSSRWSEKLFF TGCAGTTCGCGGTGGAGTGAAAAACTGTTTTTT
. TRBJ1-4 TRBV14 TRBD1 CASSQYTGAGEKLFF TGTGCCAGCAGCCAGTACACAGGGGCGGGCGAAAAACTGTTTTTT
. TRBJ1-3 TRBV2 . CASSERGPRAGNTIYF TGTGCCAGCAGTGAACGAGGGCCCCGTGCGGGAAACACCATATATTTT
few TRBJ2-5 TRBV5-1 TRBD1 CASSWGQGGQETQYF TGCGCCAGCAGCTGGGGACAGGGCGGTCAAGAGACCCAGTACTTC
. TRBJ1-6 TRBV7-6 . CASSLVAGAHSPLHF TGTGCCAGCAGCTTAGTTGCGGGGGCTCATTCACCCCTCCACTTT
. TRBJ1-4 TRBV6-5 . CASSATNEKLFF TGTGCCAGCAGCGCAACTAATGAAAAACTGTTTTTT
. TRBJ2-7 TRBV9 . CASSVSAGAYEQYF TGTGCCAGCAGCGTCAGCGCGGGGGCTTACGAGCAGTACTTC
. TRBJ2-2 TRBV20-1 TRBD2 CSASGTSDTGELFF TGCAGTGCTAGTGGGACTAGCGACACCGGGGAGCTGTTTTTT
. TRBJ1-5 TRBV4-2 . CASSQDRGGGGSNQPQHF TGTGCCAGCAGCCAAGATCGGGGGGGAGGTGGGAGCAATCAGCCCCAGCATTTT
few TRBJ1-5 TRBV7-9 . CASSSTVNRLGQPQHF TGTGCCAGCAGCTCGACCGTTAACAGGCTAGGTCAGCCCCAGCATTTT
. TRBJ1-5 TRBV5-8 . CASSWARGHSNQPQHF TGTGCCAGCAGCTGGGCGCGGGGTCATAGCAATCAGCCCCAGCATTTT